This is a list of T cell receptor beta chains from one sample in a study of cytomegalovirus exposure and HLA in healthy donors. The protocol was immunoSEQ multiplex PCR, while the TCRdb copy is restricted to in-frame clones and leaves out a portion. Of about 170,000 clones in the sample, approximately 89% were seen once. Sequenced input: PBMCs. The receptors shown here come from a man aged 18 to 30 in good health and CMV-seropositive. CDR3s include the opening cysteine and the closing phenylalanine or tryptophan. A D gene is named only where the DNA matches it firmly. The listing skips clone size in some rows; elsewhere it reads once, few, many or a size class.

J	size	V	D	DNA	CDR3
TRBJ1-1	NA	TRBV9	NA	TGTGCCAGCAGCGTAACAGGCATGAACACTGAAGCTTTCTTT	CASSVTGMNTEAFF
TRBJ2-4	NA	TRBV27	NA	TGTGCCAGCAGTTTCAGGGGTCTGGCCAAAAACATTCAGTACTTC	CASSFRGLAKNIQYF
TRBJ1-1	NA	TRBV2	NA	TGTGCCAGCAGTGAAACTTCTACGAGGGTCCAGAACACTGAAGCTTTCTTT	CASSETSTRVQNTEAFF
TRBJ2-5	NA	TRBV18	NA	TGTGCCAGCTCTCCCCAGGCAGAGACCCAGTACTTC	CASSPQAETQYF
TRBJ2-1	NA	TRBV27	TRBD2	TGTGCCAGCAGTTTTGAAATAGCGGGAGGGCACAATGAGCAGTTCTTC	CASSFEIAGGHNEQFF
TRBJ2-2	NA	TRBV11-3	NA	TGTGCCAGCAGCTTAGATCGACAGAACACCGGGGAGCTGTTTTTT	CASSLDRQNTGELFF
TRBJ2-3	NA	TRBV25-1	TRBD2	TGTGCCAGCGCCCGACTAGCGGGAGTAACAGATACGCAGTATTTT	CASARLAGVTDTQYF
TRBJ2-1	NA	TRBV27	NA	TGTGCCAGCTCGTCGGACATCGATTCCTACAATGAGCAGTTCTTC	CASSSDIDSYNEQFF
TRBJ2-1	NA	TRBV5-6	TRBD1	TGTGCCAGCAGGACGGGACAGGGATTTAACAATGAGCAGTTCTTC	CASRTGQGFNNEQFF
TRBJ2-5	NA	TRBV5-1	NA	TGCGCCAGCAAACAGGGCGGTACCCCCCTGACCCAGTACTTC	CASKQGGTPLTQYF
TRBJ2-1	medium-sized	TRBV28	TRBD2	TGTGCCAGCTCCTTAGCGGGTTCCATCTACAATGAGCAGTTCTTC	CASSLAGSIYNEQFF
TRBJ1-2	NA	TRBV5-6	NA	TGTGCCAGCAGCTTGACGTCGACAGTAAACTATGGCTACACCTTC	CASSLTSTVNYGYTF
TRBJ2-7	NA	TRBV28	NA	TGTGCCAGCACGTTCGGGGTTTACGAGCAGTACTTC	CASTFGVYEQYF
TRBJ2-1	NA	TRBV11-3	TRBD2	TGTGCCAGCAGCCGGACTAGTAAAAATGAGCAGTTCTTC	CASSRTSKNEQFF
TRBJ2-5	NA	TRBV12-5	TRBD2	TGTGCTAGTGGTCTCCTTAGAGCGGGACAAGAGACCCAGTACTTC	CASGLLRAGQETQYF
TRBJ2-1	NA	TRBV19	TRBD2	TGTGCCAGTAGTATTGAGGGACTAGGGGGTGAGCAGTTCTTC	CASSIEGLGGEQFF
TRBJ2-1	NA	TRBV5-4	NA	TGTGCCAGCAGTCGCCAGGGGCCCCTCCCAGGGAGCTCCTACAATGAGCAGTTCTTC	CASSRQGPLPGSSYNEQFF
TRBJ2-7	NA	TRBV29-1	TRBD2	TGCAGCGTTACGGGACTAGCGGGAGTTTCTCCCTACGAGCAGTACTTC	CSVTGLAGVSPYEQYF
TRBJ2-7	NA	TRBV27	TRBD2	TGTGCCAGCAGTTTATGGAGCGGGAGGGCCTACGAGCAGTACTTC	CASSLWSGRAYEQYF
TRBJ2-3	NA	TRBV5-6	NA	TGTGCCAGCAGCAGCCAGGGGACAGATACGCAGTATTTT	CASSSQGTDTQYF
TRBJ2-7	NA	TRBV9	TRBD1	TGTGCCAGCAGCACAGGGGCCTACGAGCAGTACTTC	CASSTGAYEQYF
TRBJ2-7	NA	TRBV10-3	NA	TGTGCCATCAGTGTAGCAGGGCTGACCTACGAGCAGTACTTC	CAISVAGLTYEQYF
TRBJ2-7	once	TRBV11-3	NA	TGTGCCAGCAGCTTAGAAACCACGAGCTCCTACGAGCAGTACTTC	CASSLETTSSYEQYF
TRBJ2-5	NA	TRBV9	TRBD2	TGTGCCAGCAGCGTACGGGGTAGCGGGACCTCAGAGACCCAGTACTTC	CASSVRGSGTSETQYF
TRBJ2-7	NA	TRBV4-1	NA	TGCGCCAGCAGCCATCTACCAGGATACTACGAGCAGTACTTC	CASSHLPGYYEQYF
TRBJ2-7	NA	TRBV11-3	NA	TGTGCCAGCAGCCGGCAAGGGGGATACGAGCAGTACTTC	CASSRQGGYEQYF